Presented here are 6 T cell receptor beta chains from one specimen sequenced in a study of blood T cell repertoires in COVID-19. Sequencing used immunoSEQ multiplex PCR; TCRdb keeps in-frame clones, though not all of them. The sample lists 290,000 or so clones, approximately 82% occurring once. Sequenced material: PBMCs or T cells enriched from blood (not recorded which). The receptors come from a man aged 35 to 55 who had been exposed to COVID-19.

This chain uses TRBV27 with TRBJ1-2, with 7 bases aligning to TRBD1. The germline V gene encodes CDR1 MNHEY and CDR2 SMNVEV (reference sequence). This CDR3 spans 15 amino acids. The V gene end was trimmed by 3 bases and the J gene end by 6 bases; junction bases not matched to a gene: 10. CDR3 nucleotide sequence: TGTGCCAGCAGTTTTGCTGTCAGGGGGTTTGATGGCTACACCTTC. Translated: CASSFAVRGFDGYTF.

The gene calls are TRBV30 and TRBJ2-1; weak D call: TRBD1 (6 bases). This CDR3 is built from 11 residues. In germline, CDR1 is GTSNPN, CDR2 SVGIG (reference sequence). The V and J ends lost 7 bases and 8 bases respectively, with 12 bases between them. The CDR3 region is CASTRGHEQFF. The CDR3 DNA is TGTGCCTCGACCAGGGGTCATGAGCAGTTCTTC. The variable domain in full, with the rest retrieved from reference TRBV30 and TRBJ2-1, is SQTIHQWPATLVQPVGSPLSLECTVEGTSNPNLYWYRQAAGRGLQLLFYSVGIGQISSEVPQNLSASRPQDRQFILSSKKLLLSDSGFYLCASTRGHEQFFGPGTRLTVL.

The rearrangement uses TRBV6-5 and TRBJ2-7; tentatively, D is TRBD1 (5 bases). The CDR3 extends over 12 amino acids. In germline, CDR1 is MNHEY, CDR2 SVGAGI. The V gene lost 5 bases and the J gene lost 5 bases, with 10 bases spanning the gap. The CDR3 region has the DNA TGTGCCAGCAGTCTTAGGGGTGACGAGCAGTACTTC. Translating it yields CASSLRGDEQYF.

The chain combines TRBV2 with TRBJ2-1, with 11 bases fitting TRBD2. V lost 0 bases, J lost 7 bases, and 11 bases stayed unmatched. The CDR3 loop spans 18 amino acids. Germline CDR1 is SNHLY and CDR2 is FYNNEI. In DNA, the CDR3 is TGTGCCAGCAGTGAAGCGTTCTATTATGGGACTAGCGGTAATGAGCAGTTCTTC. Translating it yields CASSEAFYYGTSGNEQFF.

V is TRBV24-1 and J is TRBJ2-5; TRBD2 agrees at 10 bases. CDR3 size: 17 residues. Germline V lookup: CDR1 KGHDR, CDR2 SFDVKD. The V and J ends lost 4 bases and 5 bases, in that order; junction bases with no gene match: 12. The CDR3 sequence is CATSDIPRAGGVETQYF. The CDR3 DNA follows: TGTGCCACCAGTGACATTCCTCGAGCGGGAGGGGTGGAGACCCAGTACTTC.

The chain combines TRBV2 with TRBJ2-1; TRBD2 might be the D (6 bases). The germline V gene has CDR1 SNHLY and CDR2 FYNNEI. Trimming removed 7 bases at V and 8 bases at J, with 9 bases between. This CDR3 has 11 amino acids. CDR3 amino acids: CASKEGHEQFF. CDR3 nucleotides: TGTGCCAGCAAGGAGGGTCATGAGCAGTTCTTC. The full variable domain, completed using reference TRBV2 and TRBJ2-1, is EPEVTQTPSHQVTQMGQEVILRCVPISNHLYFYWYRQILGQKVEFLVSFYNNEISEKSEIFDDQFSVERPDGSNFTLKIRSTKLEDSAMYFCASKEGHEQFFGPGTRLTVL.